The 2 T cell receptor beta chains listed next were all sequenced from one sample in a study of cytomegalovirus exposure and HLA in healthy donors. It was with 60 Vbeta and 13 Jbeta primers that the PCR ran. Here immunoSEQ multiplex PCR was the method, and the copy in TCRdb shows in-frame clones only, minus some. The sample lists roughly 130,000 clones, about 66% occurring once. The sequencing sample was made of PBMCs. These receptors were obtained from a male donor in good health and CMV-seronegative.

This sequence joins TRBV29-1 and TRBJ2-7, with 7 bases fitting TRBD2. This CDR3 is built from 12 residues. Germline CDR1 is SQVTM and CDR2 is ANQGSEA. J was trimmed by 4 bases and V by 4 bases; bases with no gene match: 4. CDR3: CSVAASGYEQYF. For the CDR3, the DNA is TGCAGCGTTGCGGCTAGCGGTTACGAGCAGTACTTC.

V gene TRBV5-6 combines with J gene TRBJ1-2; D perhaps matches TRBD1 (6 bases). The CDR3 has 14 amino acids. Germline CDR1 SGHDT, CDR2 YYEEEE. V lost 1 base to trimming and J lost 3 bases, with 10 bases between them. The CDR3 protein is CASSLYREYYGYTF. The CDR3 DNA sequence: TGTGCCAGCAGCTTGTACAGGGAATACTATGGCTACACCTTC.